This is a list of T cell receptor beta chains from one sample in a study of HIV-infected patients and healthy controls. TCRdb called the 5' RACE reads again in MiXCR, with one record for every CDR3 protein. The table has over 6,500 distinct CDR3 sequences, more than 9% seen once. Sample: blood, taken during antiretroviral therapy. The source of these receptors is an adult with HIV infection. Both conserved end residues are part of each CDR3. The D gene is left open where the match is weak. Clone size appears in some rows only: once, few, many, or a class for an expanded clone.

d_gene,v_gene,j_gene,abundance,CDR3nt,CDR3aa
NA,TRBV27,TRBJ2-5,medium-sized,TGTGCCAGCAGTTTCAAGGGGGGCAAACAAGAGACCCAGTACTTC,CASSFKGGKQETQYF
NA,TRBV5-6,TRBJ1-1,medium-sized,TGTGCCAGCAGCCCAGGGTGGGGGAACACTGAAGCTTTCTTT,CASSPGWGNTEAFF
NA,TRBV20-1,TRBJ1-5,medium-sized,TGCAGTGGATTGGGACATAGCAATCAGCCCCAGCATTTT,CSGLGHSNQPQHF
NA,TRBV3-1,TRBJ1-2,once,TGTGCCAGCAGCCCCCAGACCGGGACGGTCTATGGCTACACCTTC,CASSPQTGTVYGYTF
NA,TRBV25-1,TRBJ1-1,medium-sized,TGTGCCAGCAGCCCCTTCTCACTGAACACTGAAGCTTTCTTT,CASSPFSLNTEAFF
NA,TRBV6-5,TRBJ1-1,medium-sized,TGTGCCAGCAACGAGGGGGGCAAGAACACTGAAGCTTTCTTT,CASNEGGKNTEAFF
TRBD1,TRBV4-1,TRBJ2-3,large,TGCGCCAGCAGCTTGACAGGGTCAGACACAGATACGCAGTATTTT,CASSLTGSDTDTQYF
NA,TRBV6-5,TRBJ1-2,medium-sized,TGTGCCAGCAGTTACTCGGGGGTCGGCTACACCTTC,CASSYSGVGYTF
NA,TRBV15,TRBJ2-1,NA,TGTGCCACCAGCAGATCCCCCCCCGGGGGGCACAGCAATGAGCAGTTCTTC,CATSRSPPGGHSNEQFF
TRBD1,TRBV19,TRBJ1-6,NA,TGTGCCAGTAGTTTCCTCCCGGGACAGGCACGTTCACCCCTCCACTTT,CASSFLPGQARSPLHF
NA,TRBV29-1,TRBJ2-3,medium-sized,TGCAGCGTCTGGGGGCAGGTTCAAGTAACGCAGTATTTT,CSVWGQVQVTQYF
NA,TRBV11-2,TRBJ2-2,NA,TGTGCCAGCAGCTTCGGGACAAACACCGGGGAGCTGTTTTTT,CASSFGTNTGELFF
NA,TRBV11-2,TRBJ2-7,medium-sized,TGTGCCAGCAGCTTAGAAGTACACGAGCAGTACTTC,CASSLEVHEQYF
NA,TRBV20-1,TRBJ1-1,NA,TGCAGTGCTAGAGATCTGAAGACATCGAACACTGAAGCTTTCTTT,CSARDLKTSNTEAFF
NA,TRBV28,TRBJ1-5,medium-sized,TGTGCCAGCAGTTTATTCAGGGAAAGTCAGCCCCAGCATTTT,CASSLFRESQPQHF
TRBD1,TRBV29-1,TRBJ2-7,medium-sized,TGCAGCGTCGCAGATGGACAGGGCTTCTACGAGCAGTACTTC,CSVADGQGFYEQYF
TRBD1,TRBV25-1,TRBJ2-7,medium-sized,TGTGCCGTCCACTCGGACAGGGACTACGAGCAGTACTTC,CAVHSDRDYEQYF
NA,TRBV19,TRBJ1-5,many,TGTGCCAGTCGTTCAGGTTGGGGCAATCAGCCCCAGCATTTT,CASRSGWGNQPQHF
NA,TRBV5-4,TRBJ2-7,many,TGTGCCAGCAGCCCGGGTTTCACCTACGAGCAGTACTTC,CASSPGFTYEQYF
TRBD2,TRBV7-7,TRBJ2-2,many,TGTGCCAGCAGCTTAGGGGGACTAGCGGGCACCGGGGAGCTGTTTTTT,CASSLGGLAGTGELFF
NA,TRBV7-7,TRBJ2-5,medium-sized,TGTGCCAGCAGCCCCATCGGGTTAGGAGAGACCCAGTACTTC,CASSPIGLGETQYF
TRBD2,TRBV6-6,TRBJ2-1,many,TGTGCCAGCAACCCCGGGACTAGCGCCTACAATGAGCAGTTCTTC,CASNPGTSAYNEQFF
TRBD1,TRBV20-1,TRBJ2-7,NA,TGCAGTGCTAACCGGGACAGGGGGTCCCACGAGCAGTACTTC,CSANRDRGSHEQYF
TRBD1,TRBV20-1,TRBJ1-2,many,TGCAGTGCTAGACGAGAGGACAGGGGGTATGGCTACACCTTC,CSARREDRGYGYTF